The clone carrying this T cell receptor beta chain was seen only a few times. The data belong to a study of T cells in Graves' hyperthyroidism and ophthalmopathy. RNA transcripts provided the source from which TCR beta CDR3 regions were amplified. During a first-round RT-PCR of the TCR CDR3, the HTBI primer set was used. MiXCR was run by TCRdb on the multiplex PCR reads, yielding one entry per CDR3 protein. Among about 290,000 distinct CDR3 sequences listed, approximately 18% were seen once. Researchers barred patients who had uncontrolled infection, other autoimmune disease, pregnancy or lactation. This sample holds PBMCs from around 9.9 ml fresh peripheral blood. This TCR came from a man aged 50 to 60 with Graves' ophthalmopathy. Material for sequencing was blood.

The CDR3 spells CASTILGQRRETQYF. Here the CDR3 DNA reads TGTGCCAGCACCATACTGGGACAACGGAGGGAGACCCAGTACTTC. This chain joins TRBV28 and TRBJ2-5; TRBD1 is a possible D gene (6 bases). The CDR3 has 15 residues. Trimming cost V 7 bases and J 5 bases, with 20 bases left between them. CDR1 MDHEN and CDR2 SYDVKM come from the germline V gene.